Listed below are T cell receptor beta chains from one sample, sequenced in a study of OX40 agonist ivuxolimab in advanced cancers. Method: immunoSEQ multiplex PCR; TCRdb's copy keeps in-frame clones and lacks some. Found here are tens of thousands of clones, around 83% of them singletons; the top ten hold 20%. Sequencing was performed on CD4+ or CD8+ T cells sorted from blood, taken in a trial of the OX40 agonist ivuxolimab. Receptor source: an adult with an advanced solid tumor such as melanoma, head and neck, liver or kidney cancer. Each CDR3 is given with its conserved first and last residue. The order of the fields is J gene, V gene, clone size, D gene, CDR3 protein, CDR3 DNA. D genes are given only for firm matches. Size is stated for part of the rows, as once, few or many counts, or as a class when the clone is expanded.

TRBJ2-1 TRBV6-6 NA NA CASSSESSISYNEQFF TGTGCCAGCAGTTCGGAGTCCTCAATTTCCTACAATGAGCAGTTCTTC
TRBJ1-4 TRBV30 NA NA CAWSVPPGIYATNEKLFF TGTGCCTGGAGTGTACCGCCGGGGATTTATGCAACTAATGAAAAACTGTTTTTT
TRBJ2-1 TRBV27 NA NA CASSLGLSSYNEQFF TGTGCCAGCAGTTTGGGACTCAGCTCCTACAATGAGCAGTTCTTC
TRBJ2-7 TRBV2 NA NA CASSEDVAGVSYEQYF TGTGCCAGCAGTGAAGATGTGGCAGGGGTTTCCTACGAGCAGTACTTC
TRBJ1-2 TRBV29-1 NA NA CSARTEGGYTF TGCAGCGCCCGCACGGAAGGGGGCTACACCTTC
TRBJ1-1 TRBV19 NA TRBD1 CASRQGASTEAFF TGTGCCAGTAGACAGGGGGCGTCCACTGAAGCTTTCTTT
TRBJ2-6 TRBV5-1 NA TRBD1 CASFRTGAISGANVLTF TGCGCCAGCTTCCGGACAGGGGCCATCTCTGGGGCCAACGTCCTGACTTTC
TRBJ2-7 TRBV28 NA TRBD1 CASSSRQGYEQYF TGTGCCAGCAGTTCACGACAGGGCTACGAGCAGTACTTC
TRBJ2-7 TRBV28 NA NA CASSLISSSYEQYF TGTGCCAGCAGTTTAATTAGCAGCTCCTACGAGCAGTACTTC
TRBJ1-2 TRBV6-1 NA NA CASSERAGANYGYTF TGTGCCAGCAGTGAAAGGGCAGGCGCTAACTATGGCTACACCTTC
TRBJ1-5 TRBV19 NA NA CASSGQFYSNQPQHF TGTGCCAGTAGCGGTCAGTTCTATAGCAATCAGCCCCAGCATTTT
TRBJ2-1 TRBV15 NA NA CATSYNRDGYNEQFF TGTGCCACCAGCTATAACCGGGACGGTTACAATGAGCAGTTCTTC
TRBJ1-2 TRBV2 medium-sized NA CASTEQGNYGYTF TGTGCCAGCACGGAACAGGGCAACTATGGCTACACCTTC
TRBJ2-1 TRBV19 once TRBD2 CASSRTSGDNEQFF TGTGCCAGTAGTAGGACTAGCGGAGACAATGAGCAGTTCTTC
TRBJ1-3 TRBV11-3 few NA CASSLERGQNHLAF TGTGCCAGCAGCTTAGAACGGGGTCAGAACCATCTAGCTTTT
TRBJ2-1 TRBV15 NA NA CATSRSREPYNEQFF TGTGCCACCAGCAGGAGCAGGGAACCCTACAATGAGCAGTTCTTC
TRBJ1-6 TRBV25-1 NA NA CASSDRGRPLHF TGTGCCAGCAGTGACCGAGGACGGCCCCTCCACTTT
TRBJ2-7 TRBV14 many NA CASSPANYEQYF TGTGCCAGCAGCCCTGCGAACTACGAGCAGTACTTC
TRBJ2-3 TRBV7-9 NA TRBD1 CASSSGTGGTDTQYF TGTGCCAGCAGCTCCGGGACAGGGGGCACAGATACGCAGTATTTT
TRBJ2-1 TRBV19 NA NA CASTPSRVNEQFF TGTGCCAGTACCCCTTCTAGGGTCAATGAGCAGTTCTTC
TRBJ2-7 TRBV11-1 few NA CASSLATSPGGYEQYF TGTGCCAGCAGCTTAGCGACTTCCCCAGGGGGGTACGAGCAGTACTTC
TRBJ2-7 TRBV6-5 NA NA CASSYSVRGVGYEQYF TGTGCCAGCAGTTACTCTGTGAGAGGTGTGGGCTACGAGCAGTACTTC
TRBJ2-7 TRBV19 NA NA CASSMGSSYEQYF TGTGCCAGTAGTATGGGAAGCTCCTACGAGCAGTACTTC
TRBJ1-5 TRBV6-1 NA NA CASLGQSNQPQHF TGTGCCAGCCTAGGACAGAGTAATCAGCCCCAGCATTTT
TRBJ2-1 TRBV4-2 NA TRBD2 CASSHPDGTSGGGFYNEQFF TGTGCCAGCAGCCACCCCGACGGGACTAGCGGGGGGGGTTTCTACAATGAGCAGTTCTTC
TRBJ1-1 TRBV27 NA NA CASSLISGEAFF TGTGCCAGCAGTTTAATAAGTGGTGAAGCTTTCTTT
TRBJ2-5 TRBV9 once NA CASSETLQETQYF TGTGCCAGCAGCGAGACCCTCCAAGAGACCCAGTACTTC
TRBJ2-1 TRBV19 NA NA CAPKGGDEQFF TGTGCCCCCAAGGGGGGGGATGAGCAGTTCTTC
TRBJ1-2 TRBV28 NA NA CASSFVDRANYGYTF TGTGCCAGCAGTTTTGTCGACAGAGCTAACTATGGCTACACCTTC
TRBJ2-5 TRBV2 once TRBD2 CASGEAGGTQYF TGTGCCAGCGGTGAAGCGGGAGGGACCCAGTACTTC
TRBJ1-1 TRBV19 NA NA CASRPTGAQEAFF TGTGCCAGTAGACCTACAGGCGCCCAAGAAGCTTTCTTT
TRBJ2-1 TRBV7-9 many NA CASRRRDGYNEQFF TGTGCCAGCAGGAGGCGGGACGGGTACAATGAGCAGTTCTTC
TRBJ1-2 TRBV4-2 NA NA CASSWGQGVDGYTF TGTGCCAGCAGCTGGGGGCAGGGAGTTGATGGCTACACCTTC
TRBJ2-3 TRBV2 NA TRBD2 CASRAPGLAGVVLTDTQYF TGTGCCAGCAGGGCCCCGGGACTAGCGGGAGTGGTCCTCACAGATACGCAGTATTTT
TRBJ2-2 TRBV5-5 NA NA CASSFRDSNTGELFF TGTGCCAGCAGCTTCAGGGACTCGAACACCGGGGAGCTGTTTTTT
TRBJ1-2 TRBV29-1 NA TRBD1 CSVVGQGGGYTF TGCAGCGTTGTGGGACAGGGAGGTGGCTACACCTTC
TRBJ1-4 TRBV30 NA NA CAWSVAWEELFF TGTGCCTGGAGTGTAGCGTGGGAAGAACTGTTTTTT
TRBJ2-5 TRBV7-3 NA NA CASSLQPGRETQYF TGTGCCAGCAGCTTACAGCCGGGGAGAGAGACCCAGTACTTC
TRBJ2-3 TRBV19 NA TRBD2 CASSIYNGRTPTDTQYF TGTGCCAGTAGTATATATAACGGGAGGACACCCACAGATACGCAGTATTTT
TRBJ2-1 TRBV7-3 few TRBD1 CASSSGTGSRGDEQFF TGTGCCAGCAGCTCCGGGACAGGGAGTAGGGGCGATGAGCAGTTCTTC
TRBJ1-6 TRBV27 once NA CASSLYDTLNSPLHF TGTGCCAGCAGTTTATATGACACCCTTAATTCACCCCTTCACTTT
TRBJ2-6 TRBV7-6 NA NA CASSALAGQTSSGANVLTF TGTGCCAGCAGCGCACTCGCGGGCCAGACCAGCTCTGGGGCCAACGTCCTGACTTTC
TRBJ2-7 TRBV9 NA TRBD1 CASSVRTGYEQYF TGTGCCAGCAGCGTACGGACAGGATACGAGCAGTACTTC
TRBJ2-1 TRBV7-2 NA TRBD2 CASSLGLASYNEQFF TGTGCCAGCAGCTTGGGACTAGCGAGTTACAATGAGCAGTTCTTC
TRBJ2-1 TRBV7-9 NA TRBD2 CASSPPGLAGDEQFF TGTGCCAGCAGTCCTCCGGGACTAGCGGGAGACGAGCAGTTCTTC
TRBJ2-1 TRBV9 NA NA CASNSLSSYNEQFF TGTGCCAGCAACTCTTTAAGCTCCTACAATGAGCAGTTCTTC
TRBJ2-2 TRBV6-5 NA NA CASSYGQYTGELFF TGTGCCAGCAGTTACGGACAGTACACCGGGGAGCTGTTTTTT
TRBJ2-1 TRBV4-3 NA TRBD2 CASSGLAGGNNEQFF TGCGCCAGCAGCGGACTAGCGGGGGGAAACAATGAGCAGTTCTTC
TRBJ2-1 TRBV19 NA TRBD1 CASSMTFGDRLYNEQFF TGTGCCAGTAGCATGACCTTCGGGGACAGACTTTACAATGAGCAGTTCTTC
TRBJ2-1 TRBV5-8 NA TRBD2 CASSRGASGWDNEQFF TGTGCCAGCAGCCGAGGGGCTAGCGGGTGGGACAATGAGCAGTTCTTC
TRBJ1-6 TRBV23-1 once NA CASSQSVAELNSPLHF TGCGCCAGCAGTCAATCGGTGGCGGAGCTTAATTCACCCCTCCACTTT
TRBJ2-7 TRBV7-9 NA NA CASSPILGPNGEQYF TGTGCCAGCAGCCCAATCCTGGGACCTAACGGCGAGCAGTACTTC
TRBJ2-3 TRBV27 NA NA CASSSMRHFADTQYF TGTGCCAGCAGCTCGATGAGGCATTTTGCAGATACGCAGTATTTT
TRBJ2-5 TRBV7-9 NA NA CASSGGVEQYF TGTGCCAGCAGCGGAGGGGTAGAGCAGTACTTC
TRBJ2-5 TRBV28 NA TRBD1 CASSLLGQGYQETQYF TGTGCCAGCAGTCTCCTCGGACAGGGGTACCAAGAGACCCAGTACTTC